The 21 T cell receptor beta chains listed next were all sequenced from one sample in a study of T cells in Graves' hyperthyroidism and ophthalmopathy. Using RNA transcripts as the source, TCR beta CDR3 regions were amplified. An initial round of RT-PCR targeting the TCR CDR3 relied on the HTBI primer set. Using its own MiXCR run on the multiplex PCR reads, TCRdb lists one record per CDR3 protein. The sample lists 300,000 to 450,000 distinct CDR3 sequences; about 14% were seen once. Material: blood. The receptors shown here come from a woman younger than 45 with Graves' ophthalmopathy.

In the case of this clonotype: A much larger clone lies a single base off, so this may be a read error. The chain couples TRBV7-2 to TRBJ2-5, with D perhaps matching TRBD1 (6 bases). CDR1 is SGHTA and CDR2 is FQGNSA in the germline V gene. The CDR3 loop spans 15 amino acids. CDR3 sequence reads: CAGSLVQGRGETQYF. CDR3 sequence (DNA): TGTGCCGGCAGCTTAGTACAGGGTCGGGGAGAGACCCAGTACTTC.

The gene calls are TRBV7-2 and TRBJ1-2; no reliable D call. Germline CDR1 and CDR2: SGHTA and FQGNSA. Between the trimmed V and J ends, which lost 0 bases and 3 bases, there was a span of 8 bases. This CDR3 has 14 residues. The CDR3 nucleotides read TGTGCCAGCAGCTTAGCTTTCGGGTACTATGGCTACACCTTC. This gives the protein CASSLAFGYYGYTF.

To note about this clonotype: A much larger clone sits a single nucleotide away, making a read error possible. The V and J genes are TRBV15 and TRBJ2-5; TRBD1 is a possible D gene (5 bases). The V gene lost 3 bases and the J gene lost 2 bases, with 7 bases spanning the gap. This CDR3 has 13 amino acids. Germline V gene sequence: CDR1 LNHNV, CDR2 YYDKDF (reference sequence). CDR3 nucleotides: TGTGCCACCAGCAGGCAGGGACAAGAGACCCAGTACTTC. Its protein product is CATSRQGQETQYF. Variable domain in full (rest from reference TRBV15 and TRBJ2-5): DAMVIQNPRYQVTQFGKPVTLSCSQTLNHNVMYWYQQKSSQAPKLLFHYYDKDFNNEADTPDNFQSRRPNTSFCFLDIRSPGLGDTAMYLCATSRQGQETQYFGPGTRLLVL.

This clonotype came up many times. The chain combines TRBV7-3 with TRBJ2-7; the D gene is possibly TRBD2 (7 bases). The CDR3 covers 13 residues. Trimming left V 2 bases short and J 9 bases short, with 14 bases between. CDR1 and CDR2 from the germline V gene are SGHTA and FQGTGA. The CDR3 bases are TGTGCCAGCAGCTTAGGGGGGGGGCAGGTGCAGTACTTC. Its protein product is CASSLGGGQVQYF. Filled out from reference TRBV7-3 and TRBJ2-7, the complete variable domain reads GAGVSQTPSNKVTEKGKYVELRCDPISGHTALYWYRQSLGQGPEFLIYFQGTGAADDSGLPNDRFFAVRPEGSVSTLKIQRTERGDSAVYLCASSLGGGQVQYFGPGTRLTVT.

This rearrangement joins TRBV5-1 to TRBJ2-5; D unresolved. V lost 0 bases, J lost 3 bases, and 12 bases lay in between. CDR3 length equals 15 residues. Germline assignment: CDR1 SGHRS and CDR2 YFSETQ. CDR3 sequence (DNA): TGCGCCAGCAGCTTGGCCATGTTGTGGAAAGAGACCCAGTACTTC. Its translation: CASSLAMLWKETQYF.

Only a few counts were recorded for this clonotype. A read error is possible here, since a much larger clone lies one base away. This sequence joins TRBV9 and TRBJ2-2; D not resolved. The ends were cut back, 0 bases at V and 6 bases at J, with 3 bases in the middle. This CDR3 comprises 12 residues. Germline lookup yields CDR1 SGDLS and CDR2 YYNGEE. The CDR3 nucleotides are TGTGCCAGCAGCGTAGGGTCCGGGGAGCTGTTTTTT. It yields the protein CASSVGSGELFF.

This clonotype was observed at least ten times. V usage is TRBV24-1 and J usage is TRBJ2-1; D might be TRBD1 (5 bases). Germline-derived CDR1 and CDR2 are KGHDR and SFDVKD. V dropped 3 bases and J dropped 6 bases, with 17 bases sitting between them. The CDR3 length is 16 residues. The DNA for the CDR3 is TGTGCCACCAGTGATCCCGCAGGGCAGGTAGGCAATGAGCAGTTCTTC. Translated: CATSDPAGQVGNEQFF.

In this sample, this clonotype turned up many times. The CDR3 DNA is TGTGCCAGCAGTTTAATTTCGGCGGGGAACTACGAGCAGTACTTC. It yields the protein CASSLISAGNYEQYF. The chain is built from TRBV27 and TRBJ2-7, with a possible D match to TRBD2 (6 bases). V lost 2 bases and J 3 bases, leaving 14 bases between the germline ends. The CDR3 has 15 residues. CDR1 is MNHEY and CDR2 is SMNVEV in the germline V gene (reference sequence).

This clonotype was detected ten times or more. This chain's CDR3 is CASSQDLAGGPREQFF. As DNA, the CDR3 is TGTGCCAGCAGCCAAGATCTAGCGGGGGGGCCCCGTGAGCAGTTCTTC. The J gene is TRBJ2-1, the V gene TRBV3-1; TRBD2 matches 12 bases. CDR1 LGHDT and CDR2 YNNKEL come from the germline V gene (reference sequence). The J segment lost 9 bases and the V segment lost 0 bases, leaving 6 bases of the junction unmatched. This CDR3 has 16 amino acids.

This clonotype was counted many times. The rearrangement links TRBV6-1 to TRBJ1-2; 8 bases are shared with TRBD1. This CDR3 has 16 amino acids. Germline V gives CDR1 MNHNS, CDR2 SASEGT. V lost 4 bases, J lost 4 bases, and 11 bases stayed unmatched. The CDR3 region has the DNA TGTGCCAGCAGTGGGGACAGGCGGTCTTTTGTCTATGGCTACACCTTC. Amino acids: CASSGDRRSFVYGYTF.

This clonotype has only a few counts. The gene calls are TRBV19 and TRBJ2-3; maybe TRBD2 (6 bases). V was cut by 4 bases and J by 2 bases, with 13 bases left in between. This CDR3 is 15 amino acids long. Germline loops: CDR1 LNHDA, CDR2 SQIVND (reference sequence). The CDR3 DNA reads TGTGCCAGTAGTAGGGGGGACTCTCTCACAGATACGCAGTATTTT. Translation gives CASSRGDSLTDTQYF.

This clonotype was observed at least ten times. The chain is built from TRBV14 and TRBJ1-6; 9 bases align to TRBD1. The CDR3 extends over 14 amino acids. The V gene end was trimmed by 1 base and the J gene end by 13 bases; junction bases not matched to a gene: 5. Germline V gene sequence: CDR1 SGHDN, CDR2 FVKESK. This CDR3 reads CASSQGGQGSPLHF. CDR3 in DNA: TGTGCCAGCAGCCAAGGCGGACAGGGGTCCCCCCTCCACTTT.

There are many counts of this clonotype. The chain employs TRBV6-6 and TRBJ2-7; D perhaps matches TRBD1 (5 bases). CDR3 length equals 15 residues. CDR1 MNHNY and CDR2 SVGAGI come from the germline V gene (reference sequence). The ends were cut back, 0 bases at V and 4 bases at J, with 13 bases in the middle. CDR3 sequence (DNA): TGTGCCAGCAGTTACTCGGGCCAGGGATCATACGAGCAGTACTTC. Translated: CASSYSGQGSYEQYF.

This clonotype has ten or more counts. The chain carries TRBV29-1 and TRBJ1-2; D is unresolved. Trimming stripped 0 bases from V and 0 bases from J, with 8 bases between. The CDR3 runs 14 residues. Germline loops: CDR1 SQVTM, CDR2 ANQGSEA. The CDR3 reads CSVEDRITNYGYTF. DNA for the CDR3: TGCAGCGTTGAAGATCGGATAACTAACTATGGCTACACCTTC. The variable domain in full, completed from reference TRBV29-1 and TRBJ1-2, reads SAVISQKPSRDICQRGTSLTIQCQVDSQVTMMFWYRQQPGQSLTLIATANQGSEATYESGFVIDKFPISRPNLTFSTLTVSNMSPEDSSIYLCSVEDRITNYGYTFGSGTRLTVV.

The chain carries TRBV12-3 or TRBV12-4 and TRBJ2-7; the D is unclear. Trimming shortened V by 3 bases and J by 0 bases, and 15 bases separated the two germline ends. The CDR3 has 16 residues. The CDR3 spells CASSLGFLEVSYEQYF. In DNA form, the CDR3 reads TGTGCCAGCAGTTTGGGCTTCCTAGAGGTCTCCTACGAGCAGTACTTC.

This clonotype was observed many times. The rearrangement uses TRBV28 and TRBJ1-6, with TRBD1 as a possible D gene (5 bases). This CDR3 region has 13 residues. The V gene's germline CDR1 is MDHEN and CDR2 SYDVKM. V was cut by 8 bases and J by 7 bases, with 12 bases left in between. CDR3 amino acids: CASDRYGNSPLHF. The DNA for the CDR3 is TGTGCCAGCGACAGATACGGAAATTCACCCCTCCACTTT.

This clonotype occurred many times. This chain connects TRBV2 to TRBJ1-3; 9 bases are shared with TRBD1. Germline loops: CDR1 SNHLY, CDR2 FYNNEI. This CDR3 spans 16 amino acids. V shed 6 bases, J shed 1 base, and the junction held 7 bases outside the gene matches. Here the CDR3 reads CASRTLGTGSGNTIYF. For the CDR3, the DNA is TGTGCCAGCAGAACCTTAGGGACAGGGTCTGGAAACACCATATATTTT.

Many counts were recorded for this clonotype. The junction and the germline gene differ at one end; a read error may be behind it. CDR3 sequence (DNA): TGTGCCACCAGCAGAGAAACAGGGGTCTTCTATAGCTACACCTTC. It translates to CATSRETGVFYSYTF. This chain connects TRBV15 to TRBJ1-2; 7 nucleotides align to TRBD1. The germline CDR1 and CDR2 sequences are LNHNV and YYDKDF (reference sequence). The CDR3 extends over 15 amino acids. Full variable domain (remainder filled in from reference TRBV15 and TRBJ1-2): DAMVIQNPRYQVTQFGKPVTLSCSQTLNHNVMYWYQQKSSQAPKLLFHYYDKDFNNEADTPDNFQSRRPNTSFCFLDIRSPGLGDTAMYLCATSRETGVFYSYTFGSGTRLTVV.

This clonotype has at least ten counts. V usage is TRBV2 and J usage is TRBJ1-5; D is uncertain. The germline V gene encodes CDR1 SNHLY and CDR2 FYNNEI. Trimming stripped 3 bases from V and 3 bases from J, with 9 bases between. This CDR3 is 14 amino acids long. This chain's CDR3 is CASSDGPDNQPQHF. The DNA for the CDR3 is TGTGCCAGCAGTGACGGCCCGGACAATCAGCCCCAGCATTTT.

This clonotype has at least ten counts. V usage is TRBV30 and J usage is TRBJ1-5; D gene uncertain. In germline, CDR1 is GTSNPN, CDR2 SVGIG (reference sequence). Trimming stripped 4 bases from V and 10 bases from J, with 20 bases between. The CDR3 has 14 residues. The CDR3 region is CAWNPVGRDGPQHF. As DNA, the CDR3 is TGTGCCTGGAACCCGGTGGGCCGCGATGGACCCCAGCATTTT. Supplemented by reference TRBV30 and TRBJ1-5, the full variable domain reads SQTIHQWPATLVQPVGSPLSLECTVEGTSNPNLYWYRQAAGRGLQLLFYSVGIGQISSEVPQNLSASRPQDRQFILSSKKLLLSDSGFYLCAWNPVGRDGPQHFGDGTRLSIL.

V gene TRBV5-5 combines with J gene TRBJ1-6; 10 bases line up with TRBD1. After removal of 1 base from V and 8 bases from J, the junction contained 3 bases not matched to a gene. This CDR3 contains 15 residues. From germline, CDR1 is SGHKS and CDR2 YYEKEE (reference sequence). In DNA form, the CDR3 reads TGTGCCAGCAGCTTGTTGGGGACAGGGGATTCACCCCTCCACTTT. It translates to CASSLLGTGDSPLHF.